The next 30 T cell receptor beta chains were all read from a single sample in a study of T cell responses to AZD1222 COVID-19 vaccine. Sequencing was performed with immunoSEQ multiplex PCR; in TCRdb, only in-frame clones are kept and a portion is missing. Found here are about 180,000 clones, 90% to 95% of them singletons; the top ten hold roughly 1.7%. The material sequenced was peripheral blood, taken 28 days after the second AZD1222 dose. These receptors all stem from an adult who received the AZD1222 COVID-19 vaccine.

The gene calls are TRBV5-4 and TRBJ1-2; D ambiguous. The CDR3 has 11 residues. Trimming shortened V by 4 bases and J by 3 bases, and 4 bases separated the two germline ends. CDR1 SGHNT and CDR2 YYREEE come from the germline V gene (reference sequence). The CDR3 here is CASSRDYGYTF. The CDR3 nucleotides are TGTGCCAGCAGCCGGGACTATGGCTACACCTTC.

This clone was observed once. DNA of the CDR3: TGTGCCAGCAGCTTGCTAGCGGGATGGAGCACAGATACGCAGTATTTT. Amino acids: CASSLLAGWSTDTQYF. This sequence joins TRBV7-2 and TRBJ2-3; TRBD2 aligns across 9 bases. The CDR3 totals 16 residues. J gave up 0 bases and V 3 bases, and 4 bases lay outside the gene matches. Per germline, CDR1 SGHTA and CDR2 FQGNSA.

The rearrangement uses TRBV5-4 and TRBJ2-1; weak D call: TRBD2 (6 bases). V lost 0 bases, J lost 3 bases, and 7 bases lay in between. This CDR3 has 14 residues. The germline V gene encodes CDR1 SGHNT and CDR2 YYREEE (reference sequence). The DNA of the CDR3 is TGTGCCAGCAGCTTGGGGGACTTCTACAATGAGCAGTTCTTC. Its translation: CASSLGDFYNEQFF.

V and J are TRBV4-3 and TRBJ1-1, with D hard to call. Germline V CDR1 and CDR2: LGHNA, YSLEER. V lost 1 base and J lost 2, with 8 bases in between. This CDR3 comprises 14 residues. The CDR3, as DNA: TGCGCCAGCAGCCAAGTGCGGACCAACACTGAAGCTTTCTTT. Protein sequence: CASSQVRTNTEAFF.

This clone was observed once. The CDR3 DNA is TGTGCCAGCTCATCGGTTGGGGGCTCCCAAGAGACCCAGTACTTC. Amino acid sequence: CASSSVGGSQETQYF. The V and J genes are TRBV18 and TRBJ2-5; TRBD1 might be the D (6 bases). Germline values: CDR1 KGHSH, CDR2 LQKENI. This CDR3 is built from 15 residues. V was clipped by 5 bases and J by 1 base, with 14 bases between them.

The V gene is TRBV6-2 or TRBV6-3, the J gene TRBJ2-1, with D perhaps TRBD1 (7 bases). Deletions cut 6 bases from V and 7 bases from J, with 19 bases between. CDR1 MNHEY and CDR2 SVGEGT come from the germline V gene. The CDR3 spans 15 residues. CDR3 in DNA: TGTGCCAGCAGCCTCCAGGGGGGAGCAGGAAATGAGCAGTTCTTC. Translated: CASSLQGGAGNEQFF.

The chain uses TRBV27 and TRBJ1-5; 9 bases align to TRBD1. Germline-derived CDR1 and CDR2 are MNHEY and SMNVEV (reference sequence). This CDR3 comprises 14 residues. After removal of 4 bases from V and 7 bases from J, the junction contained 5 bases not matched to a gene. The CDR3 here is CASSSGQGLQPQHF. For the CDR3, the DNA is TGTGCCAGCAGTTCGGGACAGGGCCTCCAGCCCCAGCATTTT.

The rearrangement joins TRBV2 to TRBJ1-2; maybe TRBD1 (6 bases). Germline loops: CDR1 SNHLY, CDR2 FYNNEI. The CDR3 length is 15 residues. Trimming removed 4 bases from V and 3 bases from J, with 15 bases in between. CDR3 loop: CASSVRGGIDYGYTF. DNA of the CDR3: TGTGCCAGCAGTGTTCGAGGGGGGATCGACTATGGCTACACCTTC.

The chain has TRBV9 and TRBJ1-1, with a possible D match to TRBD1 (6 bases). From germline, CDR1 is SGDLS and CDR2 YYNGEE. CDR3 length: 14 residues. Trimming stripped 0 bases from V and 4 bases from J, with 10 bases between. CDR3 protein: CASSVGGLGTEAFF. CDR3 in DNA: TGTGCCAGCAGCGTAGGGGGGCTGGGCACTGAAGCTTTCTTT.

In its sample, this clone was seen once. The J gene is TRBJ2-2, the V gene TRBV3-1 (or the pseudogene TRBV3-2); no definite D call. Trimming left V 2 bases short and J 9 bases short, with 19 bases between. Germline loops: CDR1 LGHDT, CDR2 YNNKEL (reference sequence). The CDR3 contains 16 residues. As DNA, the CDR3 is TGTGCCAGCAGCCAACCTTTAGGCAGCAGTCTCAGGGAGCTGTTTTTT. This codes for CASSQPLGSSLRELFF.

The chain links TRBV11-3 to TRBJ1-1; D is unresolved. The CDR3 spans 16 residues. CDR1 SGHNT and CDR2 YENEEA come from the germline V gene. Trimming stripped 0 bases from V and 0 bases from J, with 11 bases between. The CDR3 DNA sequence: TGTGCCAGCAGCTTAGAGAGTCGGCCTTTGAACACTGAAGCTTTCTTT. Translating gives CASSLESRPLNTEAFF.

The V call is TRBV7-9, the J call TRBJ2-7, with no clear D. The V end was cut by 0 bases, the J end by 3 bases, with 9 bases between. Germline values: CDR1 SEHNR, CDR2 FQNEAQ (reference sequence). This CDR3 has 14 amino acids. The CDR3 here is CASSLALGGYEQYF. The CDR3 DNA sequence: TGTGCCAGCAGCTTAGCGCTAGGCGGCTACGAGCAGTACTTC.

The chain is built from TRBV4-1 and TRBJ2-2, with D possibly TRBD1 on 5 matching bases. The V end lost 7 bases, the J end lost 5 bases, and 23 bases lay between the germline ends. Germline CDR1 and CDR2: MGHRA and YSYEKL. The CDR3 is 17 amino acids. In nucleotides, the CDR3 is TGCGCCAGCACCACCCTTGAAGCAGGGATGAGGACCGGGGAGCTGTTTTTT. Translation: CASTTLEAGMRTGELFF.

Here the CDR3 reads CASSDRGYGYTF. In DNA, the CDR3 is TGTGCCAGTAGCGACAGGGGCTATGGCTACACCTTC. This sequence joins TRBV27 and TRBJ1-2, with 8 positions matching TRBD1. V dropped 9 bases and J dropped 4; count of bases not matched to a gene: 4. Germline loops: CDR1 MNHEY, CDR2 SMNVEV (reference sequence). The CDR3 covers 12 residues.

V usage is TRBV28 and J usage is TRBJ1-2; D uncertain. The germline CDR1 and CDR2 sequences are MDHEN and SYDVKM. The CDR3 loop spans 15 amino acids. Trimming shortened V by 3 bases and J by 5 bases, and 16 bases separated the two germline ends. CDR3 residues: CASSFPDLTNYGYTF. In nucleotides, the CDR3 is TGTGCCAGCAGTTTTCCCGATCTGACGAATTATGGCTACACCTTC.

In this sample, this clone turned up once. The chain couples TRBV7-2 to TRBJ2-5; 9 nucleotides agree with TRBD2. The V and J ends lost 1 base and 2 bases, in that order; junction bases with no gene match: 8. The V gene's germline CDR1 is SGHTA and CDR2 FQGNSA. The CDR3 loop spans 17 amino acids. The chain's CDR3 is CASSLDFLAGRQETQYF. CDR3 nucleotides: TGTGCCAGCAGCTTAGATTTCCTAGCGGGAAGGCAAGAGACCCAGTACTTC.

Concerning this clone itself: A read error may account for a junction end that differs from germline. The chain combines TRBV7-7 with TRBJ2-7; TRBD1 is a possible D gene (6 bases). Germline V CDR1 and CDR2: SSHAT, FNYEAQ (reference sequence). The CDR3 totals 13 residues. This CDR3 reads CASSPDLRGEQYF. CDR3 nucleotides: TGTGCTAGCAGTCCGGACCTCAGGGGCGAGCAGTACTTC.

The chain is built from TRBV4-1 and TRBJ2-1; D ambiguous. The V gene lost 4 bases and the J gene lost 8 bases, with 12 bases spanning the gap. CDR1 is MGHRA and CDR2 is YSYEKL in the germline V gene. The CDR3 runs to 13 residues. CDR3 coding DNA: TGCGCCAGCAGCCGAGTGACTGGGGATGAGCAGTTCTTC. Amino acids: CASSRVTGDEQFF.

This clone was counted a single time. CDR3 nucleotide sequence: TGTGCCAGCAGTCTTACAGGGACCCGAGGCTACACCTTC. Its protein product is CASSLTGTRGYTF. The V gene is TRBV27, the J gene TRBJ1-2; D possibly corresponds to TRBD1 (6 bases). Germline V gene sequence: CDR1 MNHEY, CDR2 SMNVEV (reference sequence). The V and J ends lost 5 bases and 8 bases respectively, with 15 bases between them. The CDR3 is 13 amino acids.

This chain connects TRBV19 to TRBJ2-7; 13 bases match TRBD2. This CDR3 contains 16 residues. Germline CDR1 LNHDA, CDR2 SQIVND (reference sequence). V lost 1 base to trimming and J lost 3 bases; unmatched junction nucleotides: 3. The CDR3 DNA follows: TGTGCCAGTAGTATAGGAGGGACTAGCGGGATCTACGAGCAGTACTTC. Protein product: CASSIGGTSGIYEQYF.

The CDR3 spells CASIPDRGSNQPQHF. CDR3 nucleotides: TGTGCCAGCATTCCGGACAGGGGTAGCAATCAGCCCCAGCATTTT. The chain uses TRBV7-9 and TRBJ1-5; 9 bases match TRBD1. The V gene's germline CDR1 is SEHNR and CDR2 FQNEAQ (reference sequence). The length of the CDR3 is 15 residues. Trimming removed 7 bases from V and 0 bases from J; junction bases left unmatched: 4.

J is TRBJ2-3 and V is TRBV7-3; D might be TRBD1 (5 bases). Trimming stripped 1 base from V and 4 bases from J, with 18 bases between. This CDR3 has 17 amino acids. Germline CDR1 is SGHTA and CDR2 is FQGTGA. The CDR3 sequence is CASSLIASRGRADTQYF. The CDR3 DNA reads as TGTGCCAGCAGCTTAATCGCCTCTAGGGGTAGGGCAGATACGCAGTATTTT.

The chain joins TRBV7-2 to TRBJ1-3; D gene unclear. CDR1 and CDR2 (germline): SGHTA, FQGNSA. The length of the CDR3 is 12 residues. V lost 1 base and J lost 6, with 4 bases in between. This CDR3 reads CASSLGANTIYF. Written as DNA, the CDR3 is TGTGCCAGCAGCTTAGGGGCAAACACCATATATTTT.

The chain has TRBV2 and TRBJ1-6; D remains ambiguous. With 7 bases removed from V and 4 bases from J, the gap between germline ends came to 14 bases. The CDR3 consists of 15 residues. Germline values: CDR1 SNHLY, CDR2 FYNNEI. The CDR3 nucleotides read TGTGCCAGCAACCCGGGGAGGGAGTATAATTCACCCCTCCACTTT. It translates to CASNPGREYNSPLHF.

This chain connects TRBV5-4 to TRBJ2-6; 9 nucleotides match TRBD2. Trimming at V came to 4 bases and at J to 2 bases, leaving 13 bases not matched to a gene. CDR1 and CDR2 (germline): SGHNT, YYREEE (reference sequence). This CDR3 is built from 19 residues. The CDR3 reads CASSPFAGGLLPGANVLTF. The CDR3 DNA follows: TGTGCCAGCAGCCCCTTTGCGGGGGGGCTGCTCCCTGGGGCCAACGTCCTGACTTTC.

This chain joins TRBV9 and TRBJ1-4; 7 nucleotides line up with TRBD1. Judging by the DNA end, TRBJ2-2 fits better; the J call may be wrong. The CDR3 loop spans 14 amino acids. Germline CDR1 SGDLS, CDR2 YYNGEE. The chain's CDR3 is CASSVVPDRRELFF. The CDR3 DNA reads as TGTGCCAGCAGCGTGGTACCGGACAGGCGGGAGCTGTTTTTT.

The CDR3, as DNA: TGTGCCAGCAGCAAAGTCGGACAGCCCTGCTCTGGGGCCAACGTCCTGACTTTC. This sequence encodes CASSKVGQPCSGANVLTF. This chain uses TRBV21-1 with TRBJ2-6; TRBD1, the table's D call, lacks a check against the DNA. TRBV21-1 is a pseudogene segment. This CDR3 comprises 18 residues.

The CDR3 sequence: CASRPGRDGLVNGYTF. The CDR3, as DNA: TGCGCCAGCAGGCCTGGGCGCGACGGGTTAGTTAATGGCTACACCTTC. V gene TRBV5-1 combines with J gene TRBJ1-2, with D hard to call. The germline CDR1 and CDR2 sequences are SGHRS and YFSETQ. The CDR3 length is 16 residues. Trimming took 5 bases from V and 6 from J, leaving 23 bases between them.

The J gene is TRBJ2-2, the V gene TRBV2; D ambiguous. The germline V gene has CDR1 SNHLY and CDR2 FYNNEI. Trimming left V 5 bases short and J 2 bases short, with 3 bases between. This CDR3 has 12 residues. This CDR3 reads CASSFNTGELFF. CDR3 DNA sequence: TGTGCCAGCAGTTTTAACACCGGGGAGCTGTTTTTT.

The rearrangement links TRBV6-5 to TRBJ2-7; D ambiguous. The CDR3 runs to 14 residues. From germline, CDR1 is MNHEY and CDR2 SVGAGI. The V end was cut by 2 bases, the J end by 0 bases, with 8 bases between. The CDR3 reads CASSYGVDSYEQYF. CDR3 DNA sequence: TGTGCCAGCAGTTACGGGGTAGACTCCTACGAGCAGTACTTC.